Presented here are 21 T cell receptor beta chains from one specimen sequenced in a study of blood T cell repertoires in COVID-19. Assay used: immunoSEQ multiplex PCR; TCRdb lists only in-frame clones, some missing. The sample yields about 270,000 clones, about 89% seen once. The sequenced sample consisted of peripheral blood. The receptors come from a middle-aged man who had recovered from COVID-19.

Here the CDR3 reads CASSPGKVAVGNEQFF. In nucleotides, the CDR3 is TGTGCCAGCAGTCCTGGGAAGGTAGCGGTAGGGAATGAGCAGTTCTTC. The genes are TRBV27 and TRBJ2-1; a possible D gene is TRBD2 (6 bases). V lost 5 bases to trimming and J lost 7 bases, with 21 bases between them. The germline V gene encodes CDR1 MNHEY and CDR2 SMNVEV (reference sequence). CDR3 length: 16 residues.

The chain joins TRBV11-3 to TRBJ2-7; D perhaps matches TRBD2 (5 bases). V lost 1 base, J lost 6 bases, and 13 bases lay in between. The CDR3 runs 14 residues. The germline V gene has CDR1 SGHNT and CDR2 YENEEA. CDR3 sequence: CASSLGLRGSEQYF. In nucleotides, the CDR3 is TGTGCCAGCAGCTTAGGCCTCAGAGGGAGCGAGCAGTACTTC.

V and J are TRBV11-3 and TRBJ2-1; TRBD2 is a possible D gene (6 bases). The CDR3 consists of 13 residues. CDR1 is SGHNT, CDR2 YENEEA, per germline. The ends were cut back, 5 bases at V and 8 bases at J, with 13 bases in the middle. CDR3: CASSLGRSHEQFF. CDR3 coding DNA: TGTGCCAGCAGCCTCGGGAGATCTCATGAGCAGTTCTTC.

The J gene is TRBJ2-7, the V gene TRBV30, with a possible D match to TRBD2 (5 bases). Trimming shortened V by 0 bases and J by 0 bases, and 9 bases separated the two germline ends. This CDR3 is 14 amino acids long. Germline V gene lookup returns CDR1 GTSNPN and CDR2 SVGIG (reference sequence). The CDR3 sequence: CAWSVGGPSYEQYF. CDR3 in DNA: TGTGCCTGGAGTGTAGGCGGGCCCTCCTACGAGCAGTACTTC.

The chain has TRBV7-2 and TRBJ2-5; 7 positions agree with TRBD1. With V trimmed by 8 bases and J by 2 bases, 5 bases remained unmatched. The CDR3 is 13 amino acids. Germline V CDR1 and CDR2: SGHTA, FQGNSA. The CDR3 here is CASAGTVQETQYF. CDR3 nucleotides: TGTGCCAGCGCTGGGACAGTACAAGAGACCCAGTACTTC.

This clone was seen more than once but under ten times. The chain joins TRBV11-1 to TRBJ2-7; TRBD2 might be the D (6 bases). Germline V gene sequence: CDR1 SGHAT, CDR2 FQDESV (reference sequence). This CDR3 is 15 amino acids long. V lost 5 bases, J lost 9 bases, and 23 bases lay in between. CDR3 sequence (DNA): TGTGCCAGCAGCGTCAATCGGGACTCCTTTGTGGGGCAGTACTTC. This codes for CASSVNRDSFVGQYF.

This chain links TRBV6-2 or TRBV6-3 with TRBJ2-5, with D perhaps TRBD2 (6 bases). V lost 5 bases, J lost 5 bases, and 15 bases lay in between. The CDR3 has 14 residues. Germline V gene data show CDR1 as MNHEY and CDR2 as SVGEGT. The CDR3 DNA sequence: TGTGCCAGCAGTGAGACTAGGGGAGTGGAGACCCAGTACTTC. It encodes CASSETRGVETQYF.

This chain joins TRBV11-2 and TRBJ2-7, with 8 positions matching TRBD2. V lost 1 base and J lost 2; bases outside the gene matches: 4. The germline gives CDR1 SGHAT, CDR2 FQNNGV. The CDR3 covers 15 residues. The CDR3 region is CASSLGAGGPYEQYF. The CDR3 coding sequence is TGTGCCAGCAGCTTAGGGGCGGGGGGACCCTACGAGCAGTACTTC. The full variable domain, in which reference TRBV11-2 and TRBJ2-7 provide the parts outside the CDR3, is EAGVAQSPRYKIIEKRQSVAFWCNPISGHATLYWYQQILGQGPKLLIQFQNNGVVDDSQLPKDRFSAERLKGVDSTLKIQPAKLEDSAVYLCASSLGAGGPYEQYFGPGTRLTVT.

This chain connects TRBV5-1 to TRBJ2-2; 7 bases match TRBD1. The length of the CDR3 is 16 residues. The ends lost 1 base at V and 4 bases at J; junction bases unmatched: 7. CDR1 SGHRS and CDR2 YFSETQ come from the germline V gene. CDR3 bases: TGCGCCAGCAGCTTGTTAGGGACAGAAATCACCGGGGAGCTGTTTTTT. Protein sequence: CASSLLGTEITGELFF.

The chain carries TRBV3-1 (or the pseudogene TRBV3-2) and TRBJ1-2; D uncertain. This CDR3 is built from 11 residues. Germline V gene data show CDR1 as LGHDT and CDR2 as YNNKEL (reference sequence). Trimming removed 4 bases at V and 8 bases at J, with 8 bases between. The CDR3: CASSREGGYTF. CDR3 in DNA: TGTGCCAGCAGCCGGGAGGGCGGCTACACCTTC.

This sequence joins TRBV4-2 and TRBJ2-7, with D possibly matching TRBD2 (6 bases). The length of the CDR3 is 14 residues. CDR1 is LGHNA, CDR2 YNFKEQ, per germline. The V end lost 1 base, the J end lost 7 bases, and 14 bases lay between the germline ends. The CDR3 here is CASSQGDSPEEQYF. The CDR3 region has the DNA TGTGCCAGCAGCCAAGGGGACTCGCCAGAGGAGCAGTACTTC.

The rearrangement uses TRBV29-1 and TRBJ1-6; 7 nucleotides agree with TRBD1. CDR3 size: 12 residues. With V trimmed by 5 bases and J by 7 bases, 2 bases remained unmatched. Per the germline V gene, CDR1 is SQVTM and CDR2 is ANQGSEA. This CDR3 is CSVRDSNSPLHF. Written as DNA, the CDR3 is TGCAGCGTTCGGGACAGCAATTCACCCCTCCACTTT.

The chain links TRBV30 to TRBJ1-3; no clear D gene. This CDR3 is built from 13 residues. Trimming pared 0 bases from V and 2 bases from J, leaving 5 bases between. Germline V gives CDR1 GTSNPN, CDR2 SVGIG (reference sequence). The CDR3 nucleotides are TGTGCCTGGAGTGTGGGCACTGGAAACACCATATATTTT. Its protein product is CAWSVGTGNTIYF.

The rearrangement uses TRBV7-9 and TRBJ1-3; the D is unclear. This CDR3 has 16 residues. V lost 4 bases to trimming and J lost 5 bases, with 18 bases between them. Germline V gene sequence: CDR1 SEHNR, CDR2 FQNEAQ (reference sequence). CDR3 region: CASSSLDREERNTIYF. The CDR3 nucleotides read TGTGCCAGCAGCTCGCTCGACCGGGAGGAAAGAAACACCATATATTTT.

This clone was observed a handful of times. The V gene is TRBV10-2, the J gene TRBJ1-2; a possible D gene is TRBD1 (5 bases). CDR1 and CDR2 (germline): WSHSY, SAAADI. The length of the CDR3 is 13 residues. Trimming took 0 bases from V and 6 from J, leaving 8 bases between them. The CDR3 DNA reads as TGCGCCAGCAGTGAGTCGAAGGGGAATGGCTACACCTTC. The encoded protein is CASSESKGNGYTF.

This sequence joins TRBV27 and TRBJ1-4; TRBD1 is a possible D gene (5 bases). The CDR3 totals 15 residues. Germline CDR1 is MNHEY and CDR2 is SMNVEV (reference sequence). Deletions cut 7 bases from V and 6 bases from J, with 18 bases between. CDR3 loop: CASKKIRVSDEKLFF. The DNA for the CDR3 is TGTGCCAGCAAAAAAATCAGGGTATCCGATGAAAAACTGTTTTTT.

V and J are TRBV5-8 and TRBJ2-7; a weak D match, TRBD2 (6 bases). Deletions cut 4 bases from V and 3 bases from J, with 14 bases between. Germline V gives CDR1 SGHTS, CDR2 YDEGEE. The CDR3 totals 14 residues. Written as DNA, the CDR3 is TGTGCCAGCAGCCCCCCGGGACTTTACTACGAGCAGTACTTC. Its protein is CASSPPGLYYEQYF.

The J gene is TRBJ1-6, the V gene TRBV7-8; D is unclear. CDR1 is SGHVS, CDR2 FQNEAQ, per germline. This CDR3 is built from 14 residues. V shed 5 bases and J shed 8 bases, with 13 bases lying between them. The CDR3 spells CASSPTRAYSPLHF. The CDR3 nucleotides are TGTGCCAGCAGCCCGACGCGGGCTTATTCACCCCTCCACTTT.

This chain uses TRBV7-2 with TRBJ2-5; tentative D call: TRBD1 (5 bases). V was cut by 5 bases and J by 5 bases, with 9 bases left in between. The CDR3 totals 12 residues. Germline values: CDR1 SGHTA, CDR2 FQGNSA. The CDR3 loop is CASSGARETQYF. CDR3 DNA: TGTGCCAGCAGCGGGGCCAGGGAGACCCAGTACTTC. Full variable domain (outside the CDR3, taken from reference TRBV7-2 and TRBJ2-5): GAGVSQSPSNKVTEKGKDVELRCDPISGHTALYWYRQSLGQGLEFLIYFQGNSAPDKSGLPSDRFSAERTGGSVSTLTIQRTQQEDSAVYLCASSGARETQYFGPGTRLLVL.

The rearrangement links TRBV4-1 to TRBJ2-4; maybe TRBD2 (6 bases). Trimming stripped 0 bases from V and 1 base from J, with 13 bases between. Germline V lookup: CDR1 MGHRA, CDR2 YSYEKL. The CDR3 spans 17 residues. The CDR3 DNA follows: TGCGCCAGCAGCCAAGATGTTGCGGGAACGGCCAAAAACATTCAGTACTTC. Protein: CASSQDVAGTAKNIQYF.

This chain joins TRBV5-4 and TRBJ2-5; TRBD2 might be the D (6 bases). V lost 0 bases to trimming and J lost 5 bases, with 17 bases between them. This CDR3 spans 16 amino acids. Germline V gives CDR1 SGHNT, CDR2 YYREEE (reference sequence). The CDR3 nucleotides are TGTGCCAGCAGCTTGGCGAGACTAGATAGACGGGAGACCCAGTACTTC. It translates to CASSLARLDRRETQYF. Using reference TRBV5-4 and TRBJ2-5 for the parts outside the CDR3, the full variable domain is ETGVTQSPTHLIKTRGQQVTLRCSSQSGHNTVSWYQQALGQGPQFIFQYYREEENGRGNFPPRFSGLQFPNYSSELNVNALELDDSALYLCASSLARLDRRETQYFGPGTRLLVL.